This TCR beta chain stems from a study of PD-L1 blockade in urothelial cancer. Method: immunoSEQ multiplex PCR; TCRdb's copy keeps in-frame clones and lacks some. The data contain about 100,000 clones, around 93% of them seen just once; the ten biggest clones take up 0.8% to 1%. Findings and limits, study-wide: Pretreatment TCR clonality in blood, when below the median, was predictive of better survival. At the 3-week point, tumor-associated blood clones expanded more in durable-benefit patients.

V lost 0 bases and J lost 3, with 18 bases in between. CDR3 length: 17 residues. Germline assignment: CDR1 SGHNT and CDR2 YYREEE (reference sequence). Concerning this clone: What it binds is unknown.

The sequence came from a woman older than 75 with urothelial cancer. The specimen comprised PBMCs, sampled around atezolizumab (anti-PD-L1) treatment. The chain uses TRBV5-4 and TRBJ1-1, with a weak D call TRBD1 (6 bases). The DNA of the CDR3 is TGTGCCAGCAGCTTGGGATTCGTAGGACAGTTGGACACTGAAGCTTTCTTT. Its protein product is CASSLGFVGQLDTEAFF.